Listed below are T cell receptor beta chains from one sample, sequenced in a study of T cells in Graves' hyperthyroidism and ophthalmopathy. TCRdb used MiXCR to reprocess the multiplex PCR reads, holding one entry per CDR3 protein. The sample lists hundreds of thousands of distinct CDR3 sequences, about 43% occurring once. Material for sequencing was peripheral blood or thyroid tissue (not recorded which). Receptor source: a woman aged 18-29 years with Graves' hyperthyroidism. The CDR3 runs from the conserved cysteine through the conserved F or W. A D gene is named only where the DNA matches it firmly. Some rows have no size entry. The others give once, few or many, or a class for an expanded clone.

abundance,d_gene,j_gene,v_gene,CDR3nt,CDR3aa
NA,TRBD1,TRBJ2-5,TRBV4-2,TGTGCCAGCAGCCAACTAGGACAGGGGGGAAACTTGTACCAAGAGACCCAGTACTTC,CASSQLGQGGNLYQETQYF
many,TRBD1,TRBJ1-1,TRBV7-9,TGTGCCAGCAGCTTGGACAGGGGGATCACTTTCTTT,CASSLDRGITFF
few,TRBD1,TRBJ2-7,TRBV19,TGTGCCAGTAGTAACTCCGGGACAGTGCCCTACGAGCAGTACTTC,CASSNSGTVPYEQYF
few,TRBD2,TRBJ2-7,TRBV6-1,TGTGCCAGCAGTTACTCGTCTCTAGCGGGTGCCTCCTACGAGCAGTACTTC,CASSYSSLAGASYEQYF
NA,TRBD1,TRBJ1-1,TRBV12-3/TRBV12-4,TGTGCCAGCAGTCCCCCCCCCACAGGGGGCACTGAAGCTTTCTTT,CASSPPPTGGTEAFF
NA,NA,TRBJ1-1,TRBV11-2,TGTGCCAGCAGCTCGGGGACTAGCGGGAGAGCGGCCCAGAAATCTTTCTTT,CASSSGTSGRAAQKSFF
NA,NA,TRBJ1-6,TRBV7-9,TGTGCTTACCGGGCGCCGAATTCACCCCTCCACTTT,CAYRAPNSPLHF
few,TRBD1,TRBJ1-2,TRBV6-6,TGTGCCAGCAGTTACTCGGGGACAGTGGTTGGCTACACCTTC,CASSYSGTVVGYTF
many,TRBD1,TRBJ1-3,TRBV7-7,TGTGCTAGCAGTCCGCTTAGGACAGGCTCTGGAAACACCATATATTTT,CASSPLRTGSGNTIYF
NA,NA,TRBJ1-1,TRBV5-1,TGCGCCAGCAGCTTGGCCGTCCTGAGCACTGAAGCTTTCTTT,CASSLAVLSTEAFF
many,TRBD1,TRBJ1-1,TRBV10-3,TGTGCCATCAGTGCAAGGGGGCTTGAAGCTTTCTTT,CAISARGLEAFF
NA,NA,TRBJ1-6,TRBV9,TGTGCCAGCAGCTCTCAGGGGATGAATTCACCCCTCCACTTT,CASSSQGMNSPLHF
few,NA,TRBJ1-5,TRBV7-6,TGTGCCAGCAGCCTTACCATAGGGGGGCAAGGCGGTCAGCCCCAGCATTTT,CASSLTIGGQGGQPQHF
many,TRBD2,TRBJ2-7,TRBV2,TGTGCCAGCAGTGGCGGGAGGGACGAGCAGTACTTC,CASSGGRDEQYF
NA,NA,TRBJ1-2,TRBV2,TGTGCCAGCAGTGCGGGGATTCTCTATGGCTACACCTTC,CASSAGILYGYTF
NA,NA,TRBJ2-5,TRBV29-1,TGCAGCGTTGAGCCGGGACAACTCCTGGAGACCCAGTACTTC,CSVEPGQLLETQYF
NA,NA,TRBJ1-2,TRBV25-1,TGTGCCAGCAGTGCTAGAGATCTCGGGACGGGGTATGGCTACACCTTC,CASSARDLGTGYGYTF
many,TRBD1,TRBJ1-5,TRBV10-3,TGTGCCATCAGTCCAGGACAGGGGCCTAGCAATCAGCCCCAGCATTTT,CAISPGQGPSNQPQHF
once,NA,TRBJ1-4,TRBV20-1,TGCAGTGCTAGAGATCAACGAAGGAGTAATGAAAAACTGTTTTTT,CSARDQRRSNEKLFF
NA,NA,TRBJ1-4,TRBV25-1,TGTGCCAGCGTTCCCAGCACCGGAAAACTGTTTTTT,CASVPSTGKLFF
NA,TRBD1,TRBJ1-4,TRBV10-3,TGTGCCATCAGCCGAGACAGGGAAGGAAAACTGTTTTTT,CAISRDREGKLFF
many,NA,TRBJ1-5,TRBV2,TGTGCCAGCACCCGAGTTGGGAGCGCCAATCAGCCCCAGCATTTT,CASTRVGSANQPQHF
NA,NA,TRBJ2-7,TRBV7-9,TGTGCCAGCAGCTTAGGACGGGGGAGTAAGTACTTC,CASSLGRGSKYF
few,NA,TRBJ1-1,TRBV9,TGTGCCAGCAGCCCGGATGTTCAGCCTAACACTGAAGCTTTCTTT,CASSPDVQPNTEAFF
NA,TRBD1,TRBJ2-7,TRBV10-1,TGCGCCAGCAACGCGGGACAGGGGTACGAGCAGTACTTC,CASNAGQGYEQYF
NA,NA,TRBJ1-3,TRBV14,TGTGCCAGCAGCCAGCGGGCATCTGGAAACACCATATATTTT,CASSQRASGNTIYF
many,TRBD1,TRBJ1-1,TRBV9,TGTGCCAGCAGTGCTACCGACAGGGGTGTTACTGAAGCTTTCTTT,CASSATDRGVTEAFF
NA,TRBD1,TRBJ1-4,TRBV5-1,TGCGCCAGCAGCTCAGAGGGGGCGGTCGGTGAAAAACTGTTTTTT,CASSSEGAVGEKLFF
NA,TRBD1,TRBJ1-5,TRBV15,TGTGCCACCAGCAGCGCTAGACAGGGGGGGCAGCCCCAGCATTTT,CATSSARQGGQPQHF
NA,NA,TRBJ1-1,TRBV7-8,TGTGCCAGCAGCCCACTAGGTGCGGGGGCGAACACTGAAGCTTTCTTT,CASSPLGAGANTEAFF
few,NA,TRBJ2-5,TRBV9,TGTGCCAGCAGCGTAGTGGAGGGGACGGAGACCCAGTACTTC,CASSVVEGTETQYF
once,TRBD1,TRBJ1-1,TRBV7-2,TGTGCCAGCAGCTTGGACAGGGGGCATACTGAAGCTTTCTTT,CASSLDRGHTEAFF
NA,NA,TRBJ1-1,TRBV10-3,TGTGCCAGCAGGGACTGGCAGGAGGACACTGAAGCTTTCTTT,CASRDWQEDTEAFF
NA,TRBD1,TRBJ1-6,TRBV25-1,TGTGCCAGCAGCTCGGGCCGGGACAGGGCTTTGGCACCCCTCCACTTT,CASSSGRDRALAPLHF
once,TRBD1,TRBJ2-3,TRBV15,TGTGCCACCAGACCCTCCCCGGACAGGGGGGCAGATACGCAGTATTTT,CATRPSPDRGADTQYF
NA,TRBD1,TRBJ2-2,TRBV7-3,TGTGCCAGCAGCTCACAGGGGACCGGGGAGCTGTCTTGG,CASSSQGTGELSW
NA,NA,TRBJ1-5,TRBV12-3/TRBV12-4,TGTGCCAGCAGCCTTGCGGAACCCCAGCATTTT,CASSLAEPQHF
few,NA,TRBJ2-5,TRBV7-2,TGTGCCAGCAGCTTAGGAGGTGACCCCCCCCAAGAGACCCAGTACTTC,CASSLGGDPPQETQYF
NA,TRBD1,TRBJ2-6,TRBV29-1,TGCAGCTTGGACAGGGCATGGAGGGGGGCCAACGTCCTGACTTTC,CSLDRAWRGANVLTF
NA,TRBD2,TRBJ2-5,TRBV7-3,TGTGCCAGCAGCTCCCCTCCACGACGGGAGGGCAAGACCCAGTACTTC,CASSSPPRREGKTQYF
many,TRBD1,TRBJ1-6,TRBV11-1,TGTGCCAGCAGCCACCCTGAGGACAGGGGCGGTTCACCCCTCCACTTT,CASSHPEDRGGSPLHF
few,NA,TRBJ2-7,TRBV20-1,TGCAGTGCTAGAACCCCCTGGGGATTCCCCTACGAGCAGTACTTC,CSARTPWGFPYEQYF